This T cell receptor (beta chain) is drawn from a study of spatial heterogeneity in lung cancer. General study results and limits: The number of expanded tumor alpha and beta chains correlated with mutation number.

This clonotype occurred many times. The antigen is undetermined. For a library built for alpha chains, this beta chain is a stray read; little rests on its size. The CDR3 loop spans 13 amino acids. Deletions cut 8 bases from V and 1 base from J, with 8 bases between. Germline assignment: CDR1 SGHTA and CDR2 FQGTGA. The study tagged each TCR cDNA molecule with a unique molecular identifier. A single record per CDR3 protein comes from TCRdb applying MiXCR to the 5' RACE reads. The repertoire has about 17,000 distinct CDR3 sequences, about 6.3% of them found once; the top ten carry around 7%. Time point: sample taken at primary tumor resection. Samples were obtained from some 72 donors, all untreated early-stage non-small cell lung cancer patients.

This receptor was taken from a male donor with early-stage non-small cell lung cancer. The J gene is TRBJ2-2, the V gene TRBV7-3; no clear D. The specimen was lung tumor tissue, collected at surgery. For the CDR3, the DNA is TGTGCCAGCGCAAACAGGAACACCGGGGAGCTGTTTTTT. Its protein product is CASANRNTGELFF.